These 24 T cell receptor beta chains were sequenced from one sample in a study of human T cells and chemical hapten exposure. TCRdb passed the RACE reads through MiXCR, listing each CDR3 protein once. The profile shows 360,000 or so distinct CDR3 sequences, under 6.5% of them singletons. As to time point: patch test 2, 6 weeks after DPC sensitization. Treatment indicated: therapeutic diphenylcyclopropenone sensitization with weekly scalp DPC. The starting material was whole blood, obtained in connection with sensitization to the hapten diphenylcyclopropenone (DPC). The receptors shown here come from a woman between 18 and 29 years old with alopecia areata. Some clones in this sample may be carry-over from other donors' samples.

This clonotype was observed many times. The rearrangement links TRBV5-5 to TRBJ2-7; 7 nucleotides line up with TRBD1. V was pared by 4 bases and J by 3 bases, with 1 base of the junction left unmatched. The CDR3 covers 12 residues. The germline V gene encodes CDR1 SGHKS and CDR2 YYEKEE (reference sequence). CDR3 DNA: TGTGCCAGCAGCAGACAGGGCTACGAGCAGTACTTC. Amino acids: CASSRQGYEQYF.

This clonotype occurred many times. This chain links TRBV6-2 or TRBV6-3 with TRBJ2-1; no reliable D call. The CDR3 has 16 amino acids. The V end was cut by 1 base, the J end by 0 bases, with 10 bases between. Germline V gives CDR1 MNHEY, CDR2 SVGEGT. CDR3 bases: TGTGCCAGCAGTTACTTCAGACACCCCTCCTACAATGAGCAGTTCTTC. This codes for CASSYFRHPSYNEQFF.

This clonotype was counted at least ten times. This CDR3 reads CASSVQGRNTEAFF. The CDR3 coding sequence is TGTGCCAGCAGCGTACAGGGTCGGAACACTGAAGCTTTCTTT. V usage is TRBV5-5 and J usage is TRBJ1-1; D is perhaps TRBD1 (6 bases). The CDR3 runs 14 residues. Trimming pared 4 bases from V and 1 base from J, leaving 11 bases between. Germline-derived CDR1 and CDR2 are SGHKS and YYEKEE (reference sequence).

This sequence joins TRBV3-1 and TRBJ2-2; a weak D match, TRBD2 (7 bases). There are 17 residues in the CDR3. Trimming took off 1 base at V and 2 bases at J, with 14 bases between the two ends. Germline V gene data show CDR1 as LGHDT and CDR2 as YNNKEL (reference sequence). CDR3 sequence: CASSQAPGGPNTGELFF. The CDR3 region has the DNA TGTGCCAGCAGCCAAGCCCCGGGGGGCCCAAACACCGGGGAGCTGTTTTTT.

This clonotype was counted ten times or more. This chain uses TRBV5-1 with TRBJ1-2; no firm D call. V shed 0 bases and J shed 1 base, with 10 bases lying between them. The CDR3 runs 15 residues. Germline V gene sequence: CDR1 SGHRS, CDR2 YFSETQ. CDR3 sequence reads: CASSLGQELNYGYTF. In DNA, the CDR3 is TGCGCCAGCAGCTTGGGGCAGGAACTTAACTATGGCTACACCTTC.

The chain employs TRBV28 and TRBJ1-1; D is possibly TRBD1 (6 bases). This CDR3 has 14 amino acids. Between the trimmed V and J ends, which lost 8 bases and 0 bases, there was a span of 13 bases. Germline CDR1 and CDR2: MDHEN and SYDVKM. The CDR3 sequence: CASPPTGLNTEAFF. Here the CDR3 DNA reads TGTGCCAGCCCCCCCACAGGGTTGAACACTGAAGCTTTCTTT. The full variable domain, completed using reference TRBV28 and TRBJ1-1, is DVKVTQSSRYLVKRTGEKVFLECVQDMDHENMFWYRQDPGLGLRLIYFSYDVKMKEKGDIPEGYSVSREKKERFSLILESASTNQTSMYLCASPPTGLNTEAFFGQGTRLTVV.

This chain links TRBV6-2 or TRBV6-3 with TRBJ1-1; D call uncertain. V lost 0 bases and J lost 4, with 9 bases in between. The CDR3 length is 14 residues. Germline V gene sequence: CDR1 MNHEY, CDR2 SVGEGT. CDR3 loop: CASSYSWGPTEAFF. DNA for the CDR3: TGTGCCAGCAGTTACTCATGGGGTCCCACTGAAGCTTTCTTT.

The CDR3 DNA follows: TGCGCCAGCAGCATAAATGGACAGGGGGCCCGGAATGAGCAGTTCTTC. Its protein product is CASSINGQGARNEQFF. The chain joins TRBV5-1 to TRBJ2-1, with TRBD1 matching over 11 bases. Germline V gives CDR1 SGHRS, CDR2 YFSETQ. The CDR3 is 16 amino acids. Trimming cost V 4 bases and J 7 bases; bases outside gene matches: 10.

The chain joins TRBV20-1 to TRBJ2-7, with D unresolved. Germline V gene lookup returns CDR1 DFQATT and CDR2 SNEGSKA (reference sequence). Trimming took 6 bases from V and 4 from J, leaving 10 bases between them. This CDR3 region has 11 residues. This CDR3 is CSANPEYEQYF. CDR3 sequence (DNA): TGCAGTGCCAACCCAGAGTACGAGCAGTACTTC.

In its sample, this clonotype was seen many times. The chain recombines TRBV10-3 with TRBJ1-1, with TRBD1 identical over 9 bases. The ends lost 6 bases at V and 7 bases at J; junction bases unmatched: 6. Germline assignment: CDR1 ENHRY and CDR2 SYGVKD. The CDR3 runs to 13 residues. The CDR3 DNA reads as TGTGCCATCAGGTCGGGACAGGGAGATGAAGCTTTCTTT. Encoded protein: CAIRSGQGDEAFF.

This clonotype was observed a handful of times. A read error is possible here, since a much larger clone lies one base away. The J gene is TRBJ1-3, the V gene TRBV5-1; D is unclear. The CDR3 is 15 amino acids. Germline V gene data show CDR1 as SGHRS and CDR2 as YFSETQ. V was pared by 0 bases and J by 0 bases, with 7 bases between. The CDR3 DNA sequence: TGCGCCAGCAGCTTGGACGGGCTCTCTGGAAACACCATATATTTT. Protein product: CASSLDGLSGNTIYF.

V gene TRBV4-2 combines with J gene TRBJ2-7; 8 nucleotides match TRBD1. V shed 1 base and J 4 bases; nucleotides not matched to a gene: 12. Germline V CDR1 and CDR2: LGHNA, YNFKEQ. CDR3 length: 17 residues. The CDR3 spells CASSQGPPGQVLYEQYF. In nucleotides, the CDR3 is TGTGCCAGCAGCCAAGGGCCCCCGGGACAGGTACTTTACGAGCAGTACTTC.

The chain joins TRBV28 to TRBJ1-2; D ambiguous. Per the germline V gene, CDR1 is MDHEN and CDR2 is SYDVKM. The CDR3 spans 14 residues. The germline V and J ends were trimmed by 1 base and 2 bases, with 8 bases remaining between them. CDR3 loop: CASSLYLNNYGYTF. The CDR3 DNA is TGTGCCAGCAGTTTATATCTGAACAACTATGGCTACACCTTC.

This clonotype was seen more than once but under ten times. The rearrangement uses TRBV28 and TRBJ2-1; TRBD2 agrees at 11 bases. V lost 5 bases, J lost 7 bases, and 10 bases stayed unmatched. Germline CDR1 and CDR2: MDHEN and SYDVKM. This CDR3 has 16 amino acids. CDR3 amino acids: CASSRTDSGGANEQFF. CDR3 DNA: TGTGCCAGCAGTCGAACCGATAGCGGGGGGGCGAATGAGCAGTTCTTC.

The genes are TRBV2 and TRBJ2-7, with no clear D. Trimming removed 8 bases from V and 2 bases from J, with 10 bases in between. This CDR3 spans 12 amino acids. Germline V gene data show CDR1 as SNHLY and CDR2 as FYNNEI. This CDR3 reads CASGRFPYEQYF. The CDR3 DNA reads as TGTGCCAGCGGAAGGTTCCCCTACGAGCAGTACTTC. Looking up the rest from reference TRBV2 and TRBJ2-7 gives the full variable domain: EPEVTQTPSHQVTQMGQEVILRCVPISNHLYFYWYRQILGQKVEFLVSFYNNEISEKSEIFDDQFSVERPDGSNFTLKIRSTKLEDSAMYFCASGRFPYEQYFGPGTRLTVT.

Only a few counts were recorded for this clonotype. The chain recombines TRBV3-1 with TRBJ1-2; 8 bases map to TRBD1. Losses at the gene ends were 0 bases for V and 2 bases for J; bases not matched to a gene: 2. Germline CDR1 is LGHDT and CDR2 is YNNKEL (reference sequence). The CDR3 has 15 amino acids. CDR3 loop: CASSQDRGLNYGYTF. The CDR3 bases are TGTGCCAGCAGCCAAGACAGGGGGCTGAACTATGGCTACACCTTC.

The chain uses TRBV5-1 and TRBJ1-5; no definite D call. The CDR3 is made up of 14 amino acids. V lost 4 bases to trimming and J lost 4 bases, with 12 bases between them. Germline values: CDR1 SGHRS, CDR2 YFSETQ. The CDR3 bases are TGCGCCAGCAGCCCGAATGGGGTTAATCAGCCCCAGCATTTT. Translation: CASSPNGVNQPQHF.

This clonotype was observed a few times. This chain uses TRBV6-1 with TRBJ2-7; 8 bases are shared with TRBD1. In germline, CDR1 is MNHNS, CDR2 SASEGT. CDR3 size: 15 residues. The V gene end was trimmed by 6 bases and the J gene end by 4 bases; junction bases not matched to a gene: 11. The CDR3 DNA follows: TGTGCCAGCAGGGCCGGGACAGGAGTCGGGTACGAGCAGTACTTC. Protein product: CASRAGTGVGYEQYF.

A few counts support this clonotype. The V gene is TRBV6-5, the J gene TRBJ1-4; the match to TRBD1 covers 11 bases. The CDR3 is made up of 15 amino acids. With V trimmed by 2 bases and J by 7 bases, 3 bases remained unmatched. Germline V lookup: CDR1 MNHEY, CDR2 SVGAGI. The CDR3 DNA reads TGTGCCAGCAGTTACGGGGGGACAGGGGGTGAAAAACTGTTTTTT. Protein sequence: CASSYGGTGGEKLFF.

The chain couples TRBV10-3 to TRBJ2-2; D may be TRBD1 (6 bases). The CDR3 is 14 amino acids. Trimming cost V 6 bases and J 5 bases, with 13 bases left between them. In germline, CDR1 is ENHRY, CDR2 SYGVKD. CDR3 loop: CAISEPGETGELFF. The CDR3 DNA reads TGTGCCATCAGCGAGCCAGGGGAAACCGGGGAGCTGTTTTTT.

CDR3: CASSLNGPGPRYGYTF. The CDR3 DNA reads as TGTGCCAGCAGCTTAAACGGGCCAGGGCCTCGCTATGGCTACACCTTC. The J gene is TRBJ1-2, the V gene TRBV7-3; tentative D call: TRBD1 (5 bases). This CDR3 is built from 16 residues. From germline, CDR1 is SGHTA and CDR2 FQGTGA. Trimming took 1 base from V and 4 from J, leaving 16 bases between them.

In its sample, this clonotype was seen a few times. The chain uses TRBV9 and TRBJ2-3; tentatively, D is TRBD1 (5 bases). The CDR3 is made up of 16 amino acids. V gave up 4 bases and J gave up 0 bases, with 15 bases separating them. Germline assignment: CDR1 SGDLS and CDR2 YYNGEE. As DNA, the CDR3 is TGTGCCAGCAGCTCAGACAGTTCACCTAGCACAGATACGCAGTATTTT. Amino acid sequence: CASSSDSSPSTDTQYF. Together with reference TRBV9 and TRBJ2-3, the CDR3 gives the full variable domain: DSGVTQTPKHLITATGQRVTLRCSPRSGDLSVYWYQQSLDQGLQFLIQYYNGEERAKGNILERFSAQQFPDLHSELNLSSLELGDSALYFCASSSDSSPSTDTQYFGPGTRLTVL.

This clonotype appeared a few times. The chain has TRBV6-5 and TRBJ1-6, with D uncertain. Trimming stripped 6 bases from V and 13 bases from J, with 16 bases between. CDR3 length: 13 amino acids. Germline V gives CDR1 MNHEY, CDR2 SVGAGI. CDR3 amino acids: CASSRTDQSPLHF. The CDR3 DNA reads TGTGCCAGCAGCCGGACGGACCAAAGCCCCCTCCACTTT.

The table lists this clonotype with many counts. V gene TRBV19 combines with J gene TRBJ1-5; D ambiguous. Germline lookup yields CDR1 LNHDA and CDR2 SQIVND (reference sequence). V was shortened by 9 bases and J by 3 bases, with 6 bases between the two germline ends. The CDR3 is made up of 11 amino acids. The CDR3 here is CASSNNQPQHF. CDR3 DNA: TGTGCCAGCTCTAACAATCAGCCCCAGCATTTT.